This T cell receptor (beta chain) was sequenced for a study of regulatory T cells in long-lasting Graves disease. Documented time point: persistent/refractory GD, antithyroid drugs over 5 years with positive TRAb. Following extraction of RNA from PBMCs, that RNA was used to make the TCR library. Construction of the TCR beta libraries employed iRepertoire HTBI primers in conjunction with Arm-PCR of CDR3 regions. Under the authors' procedure: Sample data revealed fewer than 70 TRBV and over eleven TRBJ segments. TCRdb called the multiplex PCR reads again in MiXCR, with one record for every CDR3 protein. The V and J calls were not made by the authors but by TCRdb's processing. The repertoire holds a few hundred thousand distinct CDR3 sequences, with 20% to 25% as singletons. This clonotype was seen repeatedly, ten times or more. Looked up from germline, CDR1 is SNHLY and CDR2 is FYNNEI. There are 15 residues in the CDR3. The V end lost 5 bases, the J end lost 2 bases, and 15 bases lay between the germline ends.

The V and J genes are TRBV2 and TRBJ2-5; tentatively, D is TRBD1 (5 bases). The sequences come from peripheral blood mononuclear cells (PBMCs), collected when the disease was refractory, from a patient treated with antithyroid drugs. This receptor was obtained from a female donor with Graves disease. The CDR3 sequence: CASSWGRFYQETQYF. CDR3 nucleotide sequence: TGTGCCAGCAGTTGGGGCAGGTTCTATCAAGAGACCCAGTACTTC.